One and the same sample provided the 20 T cell receptor beta chains below, sequenced in a study of blood T cell repertoires in COVID-19. Assay: immunoSEQ multiplex PCR; the TCRdb copy retains only in-frame clones and omits some. Of under 200,000 clones in the sample, around four fifths are singletons; the top ten hold about 6.5%. The specimen sequenced was peripheral blood. The receptors stem from a woman between 40 and 55 years old with acute or convalescent COVID-19.

The chain carries TRBV4-2 and TRBJ2-3, with TRBD1 matching over 8 bases. Germline lookup yields CDR1 LGHNA and CDR2 YNFKEQ. The CDR3 contains 15 residues. The trim removed 6 bases at V and 2 bases at J, leaving 7 bases unmatched. Written as DNA, the CDR3 is TGTGCCAGCAGTGTGTGGCAGGGGGCCACAGATACGCAGTATTTT. It is translated as CASSVWQGATDTQYF.

The chain recombines TRBV28 with TRBJ2-7; the D gene is possibly TRBD2 (6 bases). The CDR3 totals 16 residues. V was trimmed by 5 bases and J by 2 bases, leaving 19 bases between them. Germline CDR1 and CDR2: MDHEN and SYDVKM. The CDR3 here is CASSLGSGLETYEQYF. The CDR3 DNA is TGTGCCAGCAGTCTGGGTTCGGGACTGGAAACCTACGAGCAGTACTTC.

The chain combines TRBV4-2 with TRBJ2-3; 9 bases agree with TRBD2. The CDR3 runs to 15 residues. The ends lost 0 bases at V and 4 bases at J; junction bases unmatched: 2. Germline values: CDR1 LGHNA, CDR2 YNFKEQ. CDR3 bases: TGTGCCAGCAGCCAAGAGCGGGGGGGCCCAGATACGCAGTATTTT. Translated, it gives CASSQERGGPDTQYF.

The CDR3 DNA sequence: TGTGCCAGCTCATCCGACAGCAATACCTACGAGCAGTACTTC. It encodes CASSSDSNTYEQYF. The V and J genes are TRBV18 and TRBJ2-7; a possible D gene is TRBD1 (5 bases). Germline V gene data show CDR1 as KGHSH and CDR2 as LQKENI. This CDR3 comprises 14 residues. Trimming cost V 5 bases and J 2 bases, with 13 bases left between them. The full variable domain, rest sourced from reference TRBV18 and TRBJ2-7, is NAGVMQNPRHLVRRRGQEARLRCSPMKGHSHVYWYRQLPEEGLKFMVYLQKENIIDESGMPKERFSAEFPKEGPSILRIQQVVRGDSAAYFCASSSDSNTYEQYFGPGTRLTVT.

This chain connects TRBV30 to TRBJ2-7, with 10 bases aligning to TRBD2. The V and J ends lost 0 bases and 2 bases, in that order; junction bases with no gene match: 4. The CDR3 totals 15 residues. The germline V gene encodes CDR1 GTSNPN and CDR2 SVGIG (reference sequence). This CDR3 is CAWSVLAGAAYEQYF. In DNA, the CDR3 is TGTGCCTGGAGTGTCCTAGCGGGGGCTGCCTACGAGCAGTACTTC.

This chain links TRBV13 with TRBJ1-2; tentatively, D is TRBD1 (5 bases). V lost 3 bases, J lost 7 bases, and 15 bases lay in between. This CDR3 has 14 residues. The germline CDR1 and CDR2 sequences are PRHDT and FYEKMQ (reference sequence). The CDR3, as DNA: TGTGCCAGCAGCTTTAGAGGTGGAGGGGCTGGCTACACCTTC. Amino acids: CASSFRGGGAGYTF.

The gene calls are TRBV14 and TRBJ2-1, with D maybe TRBD1 (6 bases). V lost 1 base, J lost 4 bases, and 8 bases lay in between. This CDR3 has 14 residues. Germline lookup yields CDR1 SGHDN and CDR2 FVKESK. CDR3 amino acids: CASSQGTAYNEQFF. DNA of the CDR3: TGTGCCAGCAGCCAAGGGACAGCTTACAATGAGCAGTTCTTC.

This chain links TRBV10-3 with TRBJ2-7; TRBD2 matches at 7 bases. V lost 4 bases and J lost 0; bases outside the gene matches: 6. CDR3 length: 15 residues. Germline V gene data show CDR1 as ENHRY and CDR2 as SYGVKD. CDR3 sequence reads: CAISGASGRSYEQYF. The CDR3 coding sequence is TGTGCCATCAGTGGTGCTAGCGGCCGCTCCTACGAGCAGTACTTC.

This clone occurred once. This chain joins TRBV5-3 and TRBJ1-4; TRBD1 matches 7 bases. TRBV5-3 is recorded as an ORF, its role being uncertain. This CDR3 comprises 17 residues. The J segment lost 6 bases and the V segment lost 1 base, leaving 12 bases of the junction unmatched. CDR3 in DNA: TGTGCCAGAAGCTTGAGGAGGTGGAGGGGGCAGGATGAAAAACTGTTTTTT. Amino acid sequence: CARSLRRWRGQDEKLFF.

This rearrangement joins TRBV3-1 (or the pseudogene TRBV3-2) to TRBJ2-7; D gene unclear. Trimming stripped 3 bases from V and 2 bases from J, with 5 bases between. The CDR3 runs 12 residues. CDR1 and CDR2 from the germline V gene are LGHDT and YNNKEL (reference sequence). The CDR3 sequence: CASSQFTYEQYF. The DNA of the CDR3 is TGTGCCAGCAGCCAGTTTACCTACGAGCAGTACTTC.

This clone has only a few counts. The chain links TRBV7-9 to TRBJ1-2; 8 bases are shared with TRBD1. Germline CDR1 is SEHNR and CDR2 is FQNEAQ (reference sequence). The CDR3 spans 14 residues. Trimming cost V 8 bases and J 6 bases; bases outside gene matches: 11. The CDR3 DNA reads as TGTGCCAGCTCCATTGACAGGGGCTCCGATGGCTACACCTTC. The encoded protein is CASSIDRGSDGYTF.

This chain joins TRBV18 and TRBJ1-1; D possibly corresponds to TRBD1 (5 bases). Per germline, CDR1 KGHSH and CDR2 LQKENI. V lost 4 bases and J 1 base, leaving 10 bases between the germline ends. The CDR3 loop spans 14 amino acids. CDR3 DNA sequence: TGTGCCAGCTCACGAGCAAGGGGGAACACTGAAGCTTTCTTT. Translated, it gives CASSRARGNTEAFF.

V usage is TRBV9 and J usage is TRBJ1-3; a weak D match, TRBD1 (6 bases). V was shortened by 2 bases and J by 0 bases, with 12 bases between the two germline ends. Germline V CDR1 and CDR2: SGDLS, YYNGEE. The CDR3 spans 16 residues. CDR3 sequence: CASSVETGISGNTIYF. For the CDR3, the DNA is TGTGCCAGCAGCGTCGAAACAGGGATCTCTGGAAACACCATATATTTT.

The chain couples TRBV7-2 to TRBJ1-6; D uncertain. Looked up from germline, CDR1 is SGHTA and CDR2 is FQGNSA. The ends were cut back, 3 bases at V and 0 bases at J, with 9 bases in the middle. The CDR3 spans 16 residues. The CDR3: CASSFPGSSYNSPLHF. The CDR3 DNA reads TGTGCCAGCAGCTTCCCGGGAAGCTCCTATAATTCACCCCTCCACTTT.

V gene TRBV7-7 combines with J gene TRBJ2-3; D is perhaps TRBD1 (6 bases). Trimming cost V 5 bases and J 9 bases, with 24 bases left between them. Germline assignment: CDR1 SSHAT and CDR2 FNYEAQ (reference sequence). This CDR3 has 16 amino acids. The CDR3 DNA is TGTGCCAGCAGCCCAAATCCCGGGACATTTGAGGGCACGCAGTATTTT. Protein: CASSPNPGTFEGTQYF.

This clone occurred once. The chain combines TRBV2 with TRBJ2-3; no firm D call. This CDR3 contains 13 residues. CDR1 is SNHLY, CDR2 FYNNEI, per germline. Trimming cost V 7 bases and J 2 bases, with 10 bases left between them. The CDR3 nucleotides read TGTGCCAGCATTAGACAAATCACAGATACGCAGTATTTT. This sequence encodes CASIRQITDTQYF. Combining the CDR3 with reference TRBV2 and TRBJ2-3 gives the whole variable domain EPEVTQTPSHQVTQMGQEVILRCVPISNHLYFYWYRQILGQKVEFLVSFYNNEISEKSEIFDDQFSVERPDGSNFTLKIRSTKLEDSAMYFCASIRQITDTQYFGPGTRLTVL.

V and J are TRBV3-1 (or the pseudogene TRBV3-2) and TRBJ2-7; 7 nucleotides align to TRBD2. The trim removed 3 bases at V and 6 bases at J, leaving 11 bases unmatched. Germline V gene data show CDR1 as LGHDT and CDR2 as YNNKEL (reference sequence). There are 15 residues in the CDR3. CDR3 sequence: CASSHLGGSSREQYF. In DNA form, the CDR3 reads TGTGCCAGCAGCCATCTTGGCGGGAGCTCGCGCGAGCAGTACTTC.

V usage is TRBV1 and J usage is TRBJ2-7; the table names TRBD2, a call not compared with the DNA. TRBV1 is a recognized pseudogene. This CDR3 is built from 16 residues. The CDR3 DNA reads TGCACCATCCTGTCGCGAGTAGCGGCACAAACCTACGAGCAGTACTTC. Translating it yields CTILSRVAAQTYEQYF.

The chain combines TRBV3-1 (or the pseudogene TRBV3-2) with TRBJ2-7; TRBD2 might be the D (5 bases). Trimming took 2 bases from V and 0 from J, leaving 8 bases between them. The germline V gene has CDR1 LGHDT and CDR2 YNNKEL (reference sequence). The CDR3 runs 14 residues. The CDR3 DNA is TGTGCCAGCAGCCAATTCCGGGGCTCCTACGAGCAGTACTTC. This encodes CASSQFRGSYEQYF.

The chain links TRBV7-2 to TRBJ2-3; D is undetermined. V gave up 4 bases and J gave up 0 bases, with 11 bases separating them. The CDR3 is made up of 15 amino acids. Germline V lookup: CDR1 SGHTA, CDR2 FQGNSA. The CDR3 sequence is CASSSPRSSTDTQYF. The CDR3 nucleotides read TGTGCCAGCAGCTCCCCGAGGTCTAGCACAGATACGCAGTATTTT.